Here is one T cell receptor beta chain with its context. This entry comes from a study of metastatic and nonmetastatic thyroid tumors. All patients reached thyroid surgery having received no treatment beforehand. V was cut by 0 bases and J by 7 bases, with 7 bases left in between. The CDR3 runs to 12 residues. Per germline, CDR1 GTSNPN and CDR2 SVGIG (reference sequence). TCRdb used MiXCR to call clones anew from the PCR reads. The repertoire includes tens of thousands of clones, 20% to 25% of them detected once, and 39% sits in the top ten. The V gene is TRBV30, the J gene TRBJ2-1; D gene unclear. Source material: blood. This sequence was found in a female donor with papillary thyroid cancer or a benign thyroid nodule (not recorded which). Some clones in this sample may be carry-over from other donors' samples. This CDR3 reads CAWSVGPNEQFF. DNA of the CDR3: TGTGCCTGGAGTGTAGGGCCAAATGAGCAGTTCTTC.